The next 3 T cell receptor beta chains were all read from a single sample in a study of blood T cell repertoires in COVID-19. The protocol was immunoSEQ multiplex PCR, while the TCRdb copy is restricted to in-frame clones and leaves out a portion. This sample has 150,000 to 200,000 clones, with 75% to 90% found just once. The specimen was peripheral blood. The receptors were sampled from an elderly woman with active or convalescent COVID-19.

The chain uses TRBV7-8 and TRBJ1-4; D gene unclear. The CDR3 has 13 residues. Germline values: CDR1 SGHVS, CDR2 FQNEAQ. V lost 2 bases to trimming and J lost 3 bases, with 4 bases between them. For the CDR3, the DNA is TGTGCCAGCAGCTTATTCGCTAATGAAAAACTGTTTTTT. The encoded protein is CASSLFANEKLFF.

The chain carries TRBV13 and TRBJ2-4; 10 positions match TRBD1. J gave up 9 bases and V 5 bases, and 7 bases lay outside the gene matches. CDR3 length: 14 amino acids. Germline V CDR1 and CDR2: PRHDT, FYEKMQ (reference sequence). CDR3 nucleotide sequence: TGTGCCAGCAGCAAGGGACAGGGGATGACCATTCAGTACTTC. As protein: CASSKGQGMTIQYF.

The chain carries TRBV28 and TRBJ2-2; D unresolved. The ends were cut back, 1 base at V and 4 bases at J, with 4 bases in the middle. Germline loops: CDR1 MDHEN, CDR2 SYDVKM. This CDR3 has 13 residues. CDR3 sequence reads: CASSLSGTGELFF. CDR3 DNA: TGTGCCAGCAGTTTATCAGGCACCGGGGAGCTGTTTTTT.